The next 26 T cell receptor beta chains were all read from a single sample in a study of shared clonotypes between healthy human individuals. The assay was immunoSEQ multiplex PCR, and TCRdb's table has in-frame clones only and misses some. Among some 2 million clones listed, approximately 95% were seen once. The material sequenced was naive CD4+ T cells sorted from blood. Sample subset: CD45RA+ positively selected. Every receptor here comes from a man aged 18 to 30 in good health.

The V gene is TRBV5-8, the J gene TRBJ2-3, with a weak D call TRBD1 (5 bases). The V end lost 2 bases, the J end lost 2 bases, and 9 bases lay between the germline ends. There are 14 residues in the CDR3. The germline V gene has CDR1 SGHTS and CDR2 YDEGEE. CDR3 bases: TGTGCCAGCAGCTTTGGGGCTTACACAGATACGCAGTATTTT. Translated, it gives CASSFGAYTDTQYF.

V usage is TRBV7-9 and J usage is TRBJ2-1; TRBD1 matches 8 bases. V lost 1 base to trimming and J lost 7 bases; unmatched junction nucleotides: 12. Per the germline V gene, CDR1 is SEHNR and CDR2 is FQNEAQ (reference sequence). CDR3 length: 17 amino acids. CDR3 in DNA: TGTGCCAGCAGCTTAGAGTCCCCCAGGGGGCATAGGAATGAGCAGTTCTTC. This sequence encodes CASSLESPRGHRNEQFF.

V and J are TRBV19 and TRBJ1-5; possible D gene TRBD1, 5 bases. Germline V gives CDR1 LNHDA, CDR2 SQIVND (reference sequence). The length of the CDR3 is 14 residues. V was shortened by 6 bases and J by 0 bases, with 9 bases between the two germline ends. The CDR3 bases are TGTGCCAGTAGATGGGGACTTAGCAATCAGCCCCAGCATTTT. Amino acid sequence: CASRWGLSNQPQHF.

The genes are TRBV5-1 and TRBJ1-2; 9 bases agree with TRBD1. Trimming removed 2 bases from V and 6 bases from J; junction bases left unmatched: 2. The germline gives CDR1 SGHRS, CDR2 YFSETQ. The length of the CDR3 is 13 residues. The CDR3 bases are TGCGCCAGCAGCTTAAGGACAGGGGATGGCTACACCTTC. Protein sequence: CASSLRTGDGYTF.

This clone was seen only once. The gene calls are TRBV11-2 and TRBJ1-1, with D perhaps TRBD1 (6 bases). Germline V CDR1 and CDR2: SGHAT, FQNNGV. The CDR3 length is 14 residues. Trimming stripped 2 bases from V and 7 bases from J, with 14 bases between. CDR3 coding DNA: TGTGCCAGCAGCTTACGGGCGGGGGGCGATGAAGCTTTCTTT. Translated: CASSLRAGGDEAFF.

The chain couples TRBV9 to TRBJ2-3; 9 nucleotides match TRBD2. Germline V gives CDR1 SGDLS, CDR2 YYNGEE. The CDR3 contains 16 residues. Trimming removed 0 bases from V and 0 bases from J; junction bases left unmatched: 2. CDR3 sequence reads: CASSVELAGSTDTQYF. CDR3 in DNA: TGTGCCAGCAGCGTAGAGCTAGCGGGAAGCACAGATACGCAGTATTTT. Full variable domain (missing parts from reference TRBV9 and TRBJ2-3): DSGVTQTPKHLITATGQRVTLRCSPRSGDLSVYWYQQSLDQGLQFLIQYYNGEERAKGNILERFSAQQFPDLHSELNLSSLELGDSALYFCASSVELAGSTDTQYFGPGTRLTVL.

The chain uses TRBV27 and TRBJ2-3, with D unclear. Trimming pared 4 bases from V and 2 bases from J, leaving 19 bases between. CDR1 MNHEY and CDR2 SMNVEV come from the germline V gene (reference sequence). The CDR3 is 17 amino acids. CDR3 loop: CASSSILARPHTDTQYF. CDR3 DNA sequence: TGTGCCAGCAGTTCGATTTTGGCTCGACCGCACACAGATACGCAGTATTTT.

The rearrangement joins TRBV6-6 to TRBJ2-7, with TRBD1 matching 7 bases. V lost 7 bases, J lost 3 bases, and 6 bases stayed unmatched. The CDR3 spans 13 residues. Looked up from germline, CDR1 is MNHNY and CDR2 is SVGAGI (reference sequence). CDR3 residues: CASTPTGNYEQYF. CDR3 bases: TGTGCCAGCACCCCGACAGGGAACTACGAGCAGTACTTC.

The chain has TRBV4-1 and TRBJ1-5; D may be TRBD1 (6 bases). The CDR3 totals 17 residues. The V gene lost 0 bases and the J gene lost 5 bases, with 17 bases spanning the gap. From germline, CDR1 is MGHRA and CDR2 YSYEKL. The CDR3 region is CASSQDLGGGADQPQHF. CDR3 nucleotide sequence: TGCGCCAGCAGCCAAGATCTGGGCGGGGGCGCAGATCAGCCCCAGCATTTT.

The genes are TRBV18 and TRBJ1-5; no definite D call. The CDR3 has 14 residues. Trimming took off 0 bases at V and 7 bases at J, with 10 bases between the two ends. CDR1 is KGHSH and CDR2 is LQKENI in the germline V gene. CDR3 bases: TGTGCCAGCTCACCACCGGGAGGGCAGCAGCCCCAGCATTTT. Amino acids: CASSPPGGQQPQHF.

The CDR3 reads CASKTSGIYNEQFF. CDR3 DNA sequence: TGTGCCAGCAAGACTAGCGGTATCTACAATGAGCAGTTCTTC. The chain uses TRBV6-1 and TRBJ2-1; 9 bases align to TRBD2. Trimming took 7 bases from V and 3 from J; bases not matched to a gene: 4. Germline V lookup: CDR1 MNHNS, CDR2 SASEGT. CDR3 length: 14 amino acids.

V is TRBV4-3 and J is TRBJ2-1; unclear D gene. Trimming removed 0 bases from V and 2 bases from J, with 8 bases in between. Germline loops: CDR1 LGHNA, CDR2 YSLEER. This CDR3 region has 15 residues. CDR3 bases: TGCGCCAGCAGCCAAGATACTCCTGCCTACAATGAGCAGTTCTTC. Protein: CASSQDTPAYNEQFF.

CDR3 in DNA: TGTGCCAGCAGTTACTCGACAGAGAAATGGCATTTT. This codes for CASSYSTEKWHF. This chain connects TRBV6-5 to TRBJ1-5, with D perhaps TRBD1 (5 bases). CDR3 length: 12 amino acids. Germline V gene data show CDR1 as MNHEY and CDR2 as SVGAGI. Trimming took off 0 bases at V and 15 bases at J, with 12 bases between the two ends.

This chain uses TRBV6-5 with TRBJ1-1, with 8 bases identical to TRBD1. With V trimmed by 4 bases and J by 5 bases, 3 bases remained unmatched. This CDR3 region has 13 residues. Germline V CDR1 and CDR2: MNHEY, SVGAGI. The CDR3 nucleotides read TGTGCCAGCAGTTCAGGGGGCAGGACTGAAGCTTTCTTT. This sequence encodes CASSSGGRTEAFF.

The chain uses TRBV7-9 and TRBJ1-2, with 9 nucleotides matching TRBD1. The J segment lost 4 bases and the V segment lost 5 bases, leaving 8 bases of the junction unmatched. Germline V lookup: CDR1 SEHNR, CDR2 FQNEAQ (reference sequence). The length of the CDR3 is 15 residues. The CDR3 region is CASSVYRDRVYGYTF. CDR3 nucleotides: TGTGCCAGCAGCGTATACCGGGACAGGGTCTATGGCTACACCTTC.

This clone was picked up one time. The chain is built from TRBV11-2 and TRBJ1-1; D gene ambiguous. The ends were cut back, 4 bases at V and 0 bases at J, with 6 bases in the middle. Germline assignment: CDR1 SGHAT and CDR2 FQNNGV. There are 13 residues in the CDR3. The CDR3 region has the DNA TGTGCCAGCAGCTGGACGGTGAACACTGAAGCTTTCTTT. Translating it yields CASSWTVNTEAFF.

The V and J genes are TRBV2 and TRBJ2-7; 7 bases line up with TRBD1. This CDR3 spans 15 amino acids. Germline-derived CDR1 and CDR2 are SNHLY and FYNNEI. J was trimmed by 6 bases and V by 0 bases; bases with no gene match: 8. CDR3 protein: CASSEAPKYRGEQYF. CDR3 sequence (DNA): TGTGCCAGCAGTGAAGCGCCTAAGTACAGGGGCGAGCAGTACTTC.

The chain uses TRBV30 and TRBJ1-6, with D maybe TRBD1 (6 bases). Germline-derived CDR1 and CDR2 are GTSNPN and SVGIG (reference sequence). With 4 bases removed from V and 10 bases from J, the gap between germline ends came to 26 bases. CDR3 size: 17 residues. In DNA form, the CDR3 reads TGTGCCTGGACTCAAGGGGGTTTGACGAAAGCAAGGTCACCCCTCCACTTT. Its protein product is CAWTQGGLTKARSPLHF.

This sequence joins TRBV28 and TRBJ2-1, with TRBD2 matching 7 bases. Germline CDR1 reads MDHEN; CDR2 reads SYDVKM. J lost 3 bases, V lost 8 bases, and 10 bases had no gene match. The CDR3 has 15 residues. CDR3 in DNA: TGTGCCAGCCTAGCGGCGGGCCACTTCTACAATGAGCAGTTCTTC. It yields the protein CASLAAGHFYNEQFF.

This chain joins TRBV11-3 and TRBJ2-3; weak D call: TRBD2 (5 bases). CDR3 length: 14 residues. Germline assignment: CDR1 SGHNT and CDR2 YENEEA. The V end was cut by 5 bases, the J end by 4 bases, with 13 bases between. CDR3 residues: CASSASMEADTQYF. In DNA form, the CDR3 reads TGTGCCAGCAGCGCCTCTATGGAGGCAGATACGCAGTATTTT. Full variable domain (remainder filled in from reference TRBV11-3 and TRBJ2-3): EAGVVQSPRYKIIEKKQPVAFWCNPISGHNTLYWYLQNLGQGPELLIRYENEEAVDDSQLPKDRFSAERLKGVDSTLKIQPAELGDSAVYLCASSASMEADTQYFGPGTRLTVL.

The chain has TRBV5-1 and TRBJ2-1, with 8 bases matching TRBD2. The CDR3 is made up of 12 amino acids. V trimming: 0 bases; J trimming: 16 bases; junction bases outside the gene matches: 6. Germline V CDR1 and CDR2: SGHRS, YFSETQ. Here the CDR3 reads CASSLGSGGAFF. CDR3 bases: TGCGCCAGCAGCTTGGGGTCGGGAGGGGCCTTCTTC.

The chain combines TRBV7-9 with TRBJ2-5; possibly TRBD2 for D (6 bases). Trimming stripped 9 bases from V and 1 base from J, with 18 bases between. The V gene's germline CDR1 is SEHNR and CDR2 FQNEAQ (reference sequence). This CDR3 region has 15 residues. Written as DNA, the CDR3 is TGTGCCAGTTCCAAGGGACTTCCTCTCCAAGAGACCCAGTACTTC. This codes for CASSKGLPLQETQYF.

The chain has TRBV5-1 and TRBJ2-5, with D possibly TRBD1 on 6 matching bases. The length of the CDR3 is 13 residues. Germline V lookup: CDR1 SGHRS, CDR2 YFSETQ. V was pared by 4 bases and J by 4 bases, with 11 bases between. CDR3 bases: TGCGCCAGCAGCCCTGGGACACCAGAGACCCAGTACTTC. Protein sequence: CASSPGTPETQYF.

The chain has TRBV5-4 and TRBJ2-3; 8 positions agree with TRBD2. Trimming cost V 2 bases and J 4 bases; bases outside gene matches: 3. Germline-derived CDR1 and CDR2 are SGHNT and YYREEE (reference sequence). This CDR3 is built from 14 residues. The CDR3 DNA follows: TGTGCCAGCAGCTTCGGACTAGCCGCAGATACGCAGTATTTT. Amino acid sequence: CASSFGLAADTQYF.

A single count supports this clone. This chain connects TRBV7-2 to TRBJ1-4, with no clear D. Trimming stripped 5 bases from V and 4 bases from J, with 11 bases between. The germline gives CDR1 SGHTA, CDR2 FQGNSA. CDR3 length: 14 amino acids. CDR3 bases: TGTGCCAGCAGCCTCGGACGGTTTAATGAAAAACTGTTTTTT. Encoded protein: CASSLGRFNEKLFF.

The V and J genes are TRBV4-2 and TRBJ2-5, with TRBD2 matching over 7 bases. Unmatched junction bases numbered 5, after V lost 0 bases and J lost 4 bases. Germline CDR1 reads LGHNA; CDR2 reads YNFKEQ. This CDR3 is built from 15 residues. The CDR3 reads CASSQDAASGETQYF. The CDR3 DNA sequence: TGTGCCAGCAGCCAAGATGCGGCTAGCGGAGAGACCCAGTACTTC.